A single sample is the source of the 3 T cell receptor beta chains below, sequenced in a study of T-cell reconstitution after alpha-beta-depleted transplantation in children. Unique molecular identifiers featured in how the TCRbeta library was prepared. TCRdb ran MiXCR on the PCR reads and lists one entry per CDR3 protein. The sample consists of about 240,000 distinct CDR3 sequences, about 25% of them appearing once. The sequencing here drew on PBMCs, taken before TCRalphabeta/CD19-depleted stem cell transplant. The receptors stem from a girl aged 2 to 10 with Fanconi anemia, due to receive a stem cell transplant.

In this sample, this clonotype turned up a few times. The J gene is TRBJ1-2, the V gene TRBV6-1, with D possibly TRBD1 on 5 matching bases. Germline-derived CDR1 and CDR2 are MNHNS and SASEGT. This CDR3 spans 17 amino acids. The V end lost 4 bases, the J end lost 2 bases, and 20 bases lay between the germline ends. CDR3 nucleotide sequence: TGTGCCAGCAGTGGGGCCACGGGGCACACGAGCAACTATGGCTACACCTTC. Its translation is CASSGATGHTSNYGYTF.

This clonotype was recorded many times. The rearrangement links TRBV21-1 to TRBJ1-6; TRBD1, as called in the table, went unchecked against the DNA. TRBV21-1 is termed a pseudogene. CDR3 length: 16 amino acids. CDR3 sequence reads: CASHTYWGVWNSPLHF. In DNA form, the CDR3 reads TGTGCCAGCCACACCTACTGGGGCGTTTGGAATTCACCCCTCCACTTT.

This clonotype was seen many times. The rearrangement joins TRBV20-1 to TRBJ2-1; D is possibly TRBD1 (5 bases). Between the trimmed V and J ends, which lost 3 bases and 2 bases, there was a span of 11 bases. The CDR3 is 14 amino acids. Germline loops: CDR1 DFQATT, CDR2 SNEGSKA (reference sequence). The CDR3 loop is CSASGQGTYNEQFF. CDR3 DNA sequence: TGCAGTGCTAGCGGTCAGGGAACCTACAATGAGCAGTTCTTC.